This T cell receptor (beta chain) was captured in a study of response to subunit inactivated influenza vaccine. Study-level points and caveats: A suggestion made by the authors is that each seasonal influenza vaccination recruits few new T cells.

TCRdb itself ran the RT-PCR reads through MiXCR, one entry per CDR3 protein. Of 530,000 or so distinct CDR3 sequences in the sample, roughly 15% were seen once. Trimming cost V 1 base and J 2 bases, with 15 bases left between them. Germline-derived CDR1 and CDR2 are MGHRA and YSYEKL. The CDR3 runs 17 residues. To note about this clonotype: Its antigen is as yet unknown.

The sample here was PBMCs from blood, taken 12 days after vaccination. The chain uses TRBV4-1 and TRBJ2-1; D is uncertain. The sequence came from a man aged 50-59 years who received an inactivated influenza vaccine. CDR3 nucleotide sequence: TGCGCCAGCAGCCAAGTTTATGGCGCCGGGCCCTACAATGAGCAGTTCTTC. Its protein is CASSQVYGAGPYNEQFF.